This TCR beta chain was sequenced during a study of cytomegalovirus exposure and HLA in healthy donors. Both 60 Vbeta primers and 13 Jbeta primers went into the PCR. The table came from immunoSEQ multiplex PCR; TCRdb's copy has only in-frame clones and leaves some out. The sample yields approximately 100,000 clones, approximately 85% seen once. This CDR3 has 13 amino acids. The germline V and J ends were trimmed by 0 bases and 3 bases, with 4 bases remaining between them. Germline values: CDR1 SGDLS, CDR2 YYNGEE. This TCR derives from a man aged 25-40 years in good health and CMV-seronegative. Sample: PBMCs. V usage is TRBV9 and J usage is TRBJ2-1; D is ambiguous. This CDR3 is CASSVAVYNEQFF. The CDR3 DNA sequence: TGTGCCAGCAGCGTAGCTGTCTACAATGAGCAGTTCTTC. The variable domain in full, completed from reference TRBV9 and TRBJ2-1, reads DSGVTQTPKHLITATGQRVTLRCSPRSGDLSVYWYQQSLDQGLQFLIQYYNGEERAKGNILERFSAQQFPDLHSELNLSSLELGDSALYFCASSVAVYNEQFFGPGTRLTVL.